The 29 T cell receptor beta chains below were found in one sample sequenced in a study of response to subunit inactivated influenza vaccine. TCRdb used MiXCR to reprocess the RT-PCR reads, holding one entry per CDR3 protein. The sample has more than 700,000 distinct CDR3 sequences; approximately 22% are singletons. The sequencing used PBMCs from blood, collected around 5 days after vaccination. The receptors derive from a man aged 50-60 years who received an inactivated influenza vaccine.

The J gene is TRBJ2-6, the V gene TRBV29-1; 9 nucleotides line up with TRBD1. The germline V gene has CDR1 SQVTM and CDR2 ANQGSEA. CDR3 length: 15 residues. Unmatched junction bases numbered 6, after V lost 6 bases and J lost 3 bases. CDR3 sequence reads: CSVVGTGFGANVLTF. As DNA, the CDR3 is TGCAGCGTCGTCGGGACAGGGTTTGGGGCCAACGTCCTGACTTTC.

The rearrangement joins TRBV5-4 to TRBJ2-2; 7 nucleotides agree with TRBD2. The V and J ends lost 5 bases and 2 bases, in that order; junction bases with no gene match: 6. The CDR3 runs to 15 residues. Germline CDR1 and CDR2: SGHNT and YYREEE (reference sequence). This CDR3 is CASRPSGINTGELFF. For the CDR3, the DNA is TGTGCCAGCAGGCCTAGCGGTATTAACACCGGGGAGCTGTTTTTT.

The chain employs TRBV4-2 and TRBJ2-7; 9 bases are shared with TRBD1. The germline V gene encodes CDR1 LGHNA and CDR2 YNFKEQ. The CDR3 runs 18 residues. V lost 4 bases, J lost 0 bases, and 13 bases stayed unmatched. In DNA, the CDR3 is TGTGCCAGCAGCCTTCAAGTGGCGACAGGGGGGAGCTCCTACGAGCAGTACTTC. Amino acids: CASSLQVATGGSSYEQYF.

This clonotype came up a few times. The V gene is TRBV19, the J gene TRBJ2-3; D is possibly TRBD2 (6 bases). With 3 bases removed from V and 3 bases from J, the gap between germline ends came to 13 bases. The CDR3 runs 15 residues. Germline-derived CDR1 and CDR2 are LNHDA and SQIVND (reference sequence). CDR3 bases: TGTGCCAGTAGTATTTTCGGGGGTGAGACAGATACGCAGTATTTT. It yields the protein CASSIFGGETDTQYF.

This clonotype was observed a handful of times. DNA of the CDR3: TGCAGTGCTAGGGGTCCCCTGAGCTCCTACGAGCAGTACTTC. This sequence encodes CSARGPLSSYEQYF. This sequence joins TRBV20-1 and TRBJ2-7, with D unclear. The CDR3 has 14 amino acids. Germline CDR1 reads DFQATT; CDR2 reads SNEGSKA (reference sequence). V was pared by 3 bases and J by 0 bases, with 12 bases between.

Comments on this clonotype: One junction end disagrees with the germline gene, perhaps due to a read error. V is TRBV9 and J is TRBJ2-7, with 7 bases fitting TRBD2. This CDR3 contains 14 residues. CDR1 is SGDLS and CDR2 is YYNGEE in the germline V gene. CDR3 nucleotides: TGTGCCTGCAGCGTAGGGACTACCTCCTACGAGCAGTACTTC. Its protein product is CACSVGTTSYEQYF.

The chain combines TRBV20-1 with TRBJ2-5; 10 nucleotides align to TRBD2. Germline CDR1 DFQATT, CDR2 SNEGSKA (reference sequence). The CDR3 contains 14 residues. The CDR3 here is CSAPTSGNFQTQYF. The CDR3 coding sequence is TGCAGCGCACCAACTAGCGGGAACTTCCAGACCCAGTACTTC.

V is TRBV7-2 and J is TRBJ2-1, with 9 bases lining up with TRBD2. CDR1 and CDR2 from the germline V gene are SGHTA and FQGNSA. The V gene end was trimmed by 6 bases and the J gene end by 0 bases; junction bases not matched to a gene: 6. The CDR3 is 16 amino acids. This CDR3 is CASSTSGLSSYNEQFF. DNA for the CDR3: TGTGCCAGCAGTACTAGCGGGCTGAGCTCCTACAATGAGCAGTTCTTC.

This chain joins TRBV10-3 and TRBJ2-2, with D unresolved. CDR1 is ENHRY, CDR2 SYGVKD, per germline. This CDR3 spans 15 amino acids. The germline V and J ends were trimmed by 2 bases and 5 bases, with 12 bases remaining between them. The DNA of the CDR3 is TGTGCCATCAGTGAGGCCGTGGTTGTGACCGGGGAGCTGTTTTTT. Its translation: CAISEAVVVTGELFF.

There are a few counts of this clonotype. The genes are TRBV28 and TRBJ1-1; TRBD1 is a possible D gene (5 bases). V dropped 8 bases and J dropped 8 bases, with 21 bases sitting between them. Looked up from germline, CDR1 is MDHEN and CDR2 is SYDVKM. The CDR3 sequence is 14 residues long. The CDR3 DNA reads as TGTGCCAGCTCCCCGGGCGGGGTCGGGGCGGAAGCTTTCTTT. Encoded protein: CASSPGGVGAEAFF.

The chain has TRBV5-1 and TRBJ2-1; 8 bases fit TRBD1. V trimming: 5 bases; J trimming: 7 bases; junction bases outside the gene matches: 11. The length of the CDR3 is 15 residues. CDR1 is SGHRS and CDR2 is YFSETQ in the germline V gene. CDR3 protein: CASSYRGSGTNEQFF. The CDR3 coding sequence is TGCGCCAGCAGTTACAGGGGGTCTGGGACGAATGAGCAGTTCTTC.

The table lists this clonotype with a few counts. This chain connects TRBV3-1 to TRBJ1-5; D remains unclear. Trimming left V 1 base short and J 4 bases short, with 8 bases between. CDR3 length: 14 amino acids. The germline V gene encodes CDR1 LGHDT and CDR2 YNNKEL (reference sequence). CDR3 amino acids: CASSQVPGNQPQHF. The CDR3 DNA sequence: TGTGCCAGCAGCCAAGTTCCGGGTAATCAGCCCCAGCATTTT. The variable domain in full, with the rest retrieved from reference TRBV3-1 and TRBJ1-5, is DTAVSQTPKYLVTQMGNDKSIKCEQNLGHDTMYWYKQDSKKFLKIMFSYNNKELIINETVPNRFSPKSPDKAHLNLHINSLELGDSAVYFCASSQVPGNQPQHFGDGTRLSIL.

The rearrangement uses TRBV28 and TRBJ1-4, with D perhaps TRBD1 (6 bases). Trimming pared 5 bases from V and 8 bases from J, leaving 15 bases between. The germline CDR1 and CDR2 sequences are MDHEN and SYDVKM. The CDR3 has 14 residues. In DNA form, the CDR3 reads TGTGCCAGCAGTCTAGGGGGGGGCCGGGAAAAACTGTTTTTT. Protein product: CASSLGGGREKLFF.

The V gene is TRBV20-1, the J gene TRBJ2-1, with 16 bases that match TRBD2. Germline CDR1 and CDR2: DFQATT and SNEGSKA (reference sequence). The CDR3 is made up of 17 amino acids. The trim removed 1 base at V and 7 bases at J, leaving 7 bases unmatched. The DNA for the CDR3 is TGCAGTGCTAGAGCTTGGGGACTAGCGGGAGGGCAAAATGAGCAGTTCTTC. Amino acids: CSARAWGLAGGQNEQFF.

This chain links TRBV11-2 with TRBJ2-7; TRBD1 agrees at 8 bases. V was clipped by 5 bases and J by 6 bases; unmatched bases: 9. Germline lookup yields CDR1 SGHAT and CDR2 FQNNGV. This CDR3 region has 14 residues. The CDR3 region is CASSLGQGVIEQYF. The CDR3 DNA reads TGTGCCAGCAGCCTCGGACAGGGAGTGATCGAGCAGTACTTC.

The V call is TRBV5-1, the J call TRBJ2-7; D is perhaps TRBD1 or TRBD2 (6 bases each). Germline V CDR1 and CDR2: SGHRS, YFSETQ. CDR3 length: 17 amino acids. The V gene lost 2 bases and the J gene lost 5 bases, with 23 bases spanning the gap. The CDR3 sequence: CASSLRATPGAINEQYF. The CDR3 DNA sequence: TGCGCCAGCAGCTTACGGGCGACTCCGGGGGCGATTAACGAGCAGTACTTC.

This clonotype has only a few counts. The chain links TRBV18 to TRBJ2-5; the D is unclear. The CDR3 totals 13 residues. Germline CDR1 is KGHSH and CDR2 is LQKENI. Between the trimmed V and J ends, which lost 2 bases and 2 bases, there was a span of 6 bases. Written as DNA, the CDR3 is TGTGCCAGCTCACCATTACAGCAAGAGACCCAGTACTTC. Its protein is CASSPLQQETQYF.

This chain uses TRBV4-2 with TRBJ2-5; D is perhaps TRBD1 or TRBD2 (5 bases each). The CDR3 is made up of 13 amino acids. V lost 4 bases and J lost 3, with 9 bases in between. Germline V gene data show CDR1 as LGHNA and CDR2 as YNFKEQ. The CDR3 sequence: CASSRGREETQYF. DNA for the CDR3: TGTGCCAGCAGCCGGGGGAGAGAAGAGACCCAGTACTTC.

The V call is TRBV7-9, the J call TRBJ2-1; D might be TRBD1 (5 bases). Germline V lookup: CDR1 SEHNR, CDR2 FQNEAQ (reference sequence). V shed 3 bases and J shed 3 bases, with 9 bases lying between them. The CDR3 loop spans 14 amino acids. The CDR3 reads CASSFDSFYNEQFF. The CDR3 DNA follows: TGTGCCAGCAGCTTTGACAGTTTCTACAATGAGCAGTTCTTC.

This clonotype was counted a few times. DNA of the CDR3: TGCAGTGCTAGGAGCGGGAGATACGAGCAGTACTTC. Translating it yields CSARSGRYEQYF. The chain carries TRBV20-1 and TRBJ2-7; TRBD2 aligns across 8 bases. J was trimmed by 4 bases and V by 3 bases; bases with no gene match: 2. This CDR3 spans 12 amino acids. The germline CDR1 and CDR2 sequences are DFQATT and SNEGSKA (reference sequence).

This clonotype was found many times. The chain couples TRBV12-3 or TRBV12-4 to TRBJ1-5; 7 bases align to TRBD1. This CDR3 contains 16 residues. V shed 4 bases and J 2 bases; nucleotides not matched to a gene: 8. CDR3 residues: CASSSTGPGGNQPQHF. CDR3 nucleotides: TGTGCCAGCAGTTCGACAGGGCCGGGGGGCAATCAGCCCCAGCATTTT.

The table lists this clonotype with many counts. V and J are TRBV7-9 and TRBJ2-7; no firm D call. The germline V gene encodes CDR1 SEHNR and CDR2 FQNEAQ (reference sequence). This CDR3 has 11 amino acids. V was pared by 7 bases and J by 2 bases, with 6 bases between. This CDR3 is CASTRAYEQYF. DNA for the CDR3: TGTGCCAGCACCCGAGCCTACGAGCAGTACTTC.

This clonotype was detected only a few times. The CDR3 region is CATSRGQGRLREQFF. The CDR3 nucleotides read TGTGCCACCAGCAGAGGTCAGGGGCGCTTAAGGGAGCAGTTCTTC. The J gene is TRBJ2-1, the V gene TRBV15; TRBD1 is a possible D gene (6 bases). CDR3 length equals 15 residues. The V gene's germline CDR1 is LNHNV and CDR2 YYDKDF (reference sequence). V was pared by 1 base and J by 10 bases, with 17 bases between.

This clonotype was counted ten times or more. The V gene is TRBV4-3, the J gene TRBJ2-7, with TRBD1 matching 7 bases. Germline values: CDR1 LGHNA, CDR2 YSLEER. The CDR3 extends over 15 amino acids. V lost 1 base to trimming and J lost 2 bases; unmatched junction nucleotides: 5. The CDR3 loop is CASSQGATGTYEQYF. The CDR3 region has the DNA TGCGCCAGCAGCCAAGGAGCGACAGGGACCTACGAGCAGTACTTC.

This clonotype appeared many times. The chain joins TRBV28 to TRBJ1-3, with D possibly matching TRBD1 (5 bases). Trimming removed 4 bases from V and 0 bases from J, with 13 bases in between. Germline V lookup: CDR1 MDHEN, CDR2 SYDVKM. The CDR3 length is 16 residues. The DNA for the CDR3 is TGTGCCAGCAGTTCCCTTCGGGGCCCCTCTGGAAACACCATATATTTT. Encoded protein: CASSSLRGPSGNTIYF.

The J gene is TRBJ1-1, the V gene TRBV4-1; no clear D. Germline CDR1 and CDR2: MGHRA and YSYEKL. The CDR3 is 15 amino acids. Trimming removed 0 bases from V and 5 bases from J, with 13 bases in between. The CDR3 sequence is CASSQDEQSLTEAFF. CDR3 nucleotides: TGCGCCAGCAGCCAAGATGAGCAATCATTAACTGAAGCTTTCTTT.

The rearrangement uses TRBV29-1 and TRBJ2-2; TRBD2 agrees at 9 bases. CDR1 SQVTM and CDR2 ANQGSEA come from the germline V gene. J was trimmed by 5 bases and V by 6 bases; bases with no gene match: 7. There are 14 residues in the CDR3. The CDR3: CSVDSGGRTGELFF. CDR3 nucleotides: TGCAGCGTGGATAGCGGGGGACGGACCGGGGAGCTGTTTTTT.

The CDR3 region has the DNA TGTGCCAGCAGCCCTATCCCCGCAGGGGGCATTACCTACGAGCAGTACTTC. It translates to CASSPIPAGGITYEQYF. The chain carries TRBV7-9 and TRBJ2-7, with TRBD1 matching over 8 bases. J was trimmed by 2 bases and V by 5 bases; bases with no gene match: 14. Germline CDR1 is SEHNR and CDR2 is FQNEAQ (reference sequence). This CDR3 is 17 amino acids long.

This chain joins TRBV6-4 and TRBJ2-3, with 10 bases matching TRBD2. CDR1 and CDR2 from the germline V gene are MRHNA and SNTAGT. This CDR3 has 16 amino acids. After removal of 6 bases from V and 0 bases from J, the junction contained 6 bases not matched to a gene. In DNA, the CDR3 is TGTGCCAGCAGACGGCTAGCGGGAGTTAGCACAGATACGCAGTATTTT. Translated, it gives CASRRLAGVSTDTQYF.